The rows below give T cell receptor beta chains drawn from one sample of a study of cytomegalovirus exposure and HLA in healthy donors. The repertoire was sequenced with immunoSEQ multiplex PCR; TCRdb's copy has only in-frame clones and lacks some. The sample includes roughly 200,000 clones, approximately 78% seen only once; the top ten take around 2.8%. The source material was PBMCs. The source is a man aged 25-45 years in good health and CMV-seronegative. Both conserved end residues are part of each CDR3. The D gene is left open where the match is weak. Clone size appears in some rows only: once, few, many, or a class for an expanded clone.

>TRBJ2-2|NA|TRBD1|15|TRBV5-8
TGTGCCAGCAGCCGGGACAGGGTCTACACCGGGGAGCTGTTTTTT
CASSRDRVYTGELFF
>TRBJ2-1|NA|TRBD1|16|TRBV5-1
TGCGCCAGCAGCCAGCCGGACAGGGAGTTCGCTGATGAGCAGTTCTTC
CASSQPDREFADEQFF
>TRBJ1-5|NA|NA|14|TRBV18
TGTGCCAGCTCACTAACCCTATCGAATCAGCCCCAGCATTTT
CASSLTLSNQPQHF
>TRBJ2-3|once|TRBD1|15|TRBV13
TGTGCCAGCAGCGCCCGGGACAGCTACACAGATACGCAGTATTTT
CASSARDSYTDTQYF
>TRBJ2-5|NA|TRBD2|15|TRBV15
TGTGCCACCAGCAGAGGGGGCGGGAGCAGGGAGACCCAGTACTTC
CATSRGGGSRETQYF
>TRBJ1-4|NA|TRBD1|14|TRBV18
TGTGCCAGCTCACCCGTACAGGGGAAGGAAAAACTGTTTTTT
CASSPVQGKEKLFF
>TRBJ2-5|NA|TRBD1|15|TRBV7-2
TGTGCCAGCAGCCAAGGGGACAGGGGGCAGATGACCCAGTACTTC
CASSQGDRGQMTQYF
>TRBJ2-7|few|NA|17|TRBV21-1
TGTGCCAGCAGCAAAGATAGGGCAGGGGAATGGGTGCTCGAGCAGTACTTC
CASSKDRAGEWVLEQYF
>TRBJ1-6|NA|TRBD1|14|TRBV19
TGTGCCAGTAGTATGGGACAGGATAATTCACCCCTCCACTTT
CASSMGQDNSPLHF
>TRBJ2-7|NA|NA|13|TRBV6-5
TGTGCCAGCAGGAGCAGGGGACCCTACGAGCAGTACTTC
CASRSRGPYEQYF
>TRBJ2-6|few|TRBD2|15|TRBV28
TGTGCCAGCAGTTTGGGGGGGACTGGGGCCAGCGTCCTGACTTTC
CASSLGGTGASVLTF
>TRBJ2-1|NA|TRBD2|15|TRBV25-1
TGTGCCAGCAGTGAATGGCTAGCGGGGAACAATGAGCAGTTCTTC
CASSEWLAGNNEQFF
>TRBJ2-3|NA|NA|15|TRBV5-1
TGCGCCAGCAGCTTGCCAGGAACGAGCACAGATACGCAGTATTTT
CASSLPGTSTDTQYF
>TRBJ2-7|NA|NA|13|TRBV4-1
TGCGCCAGCAGCCAGGGCTCAAGCTACGAGCAGTACTTC
CASSQGSSYEQYF
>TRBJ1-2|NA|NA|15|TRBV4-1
TGCGCCAGCAGCCCCCAAATAACAGGTTTCTATGGCTACACCTTC
CASSPQITGFYGYTF
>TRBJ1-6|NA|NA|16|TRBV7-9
TGTGCCAGCAGCTCCCAGACTCCGAGAACCAATTCACTCCTCCACTTT
CASSSQTPRTNSLLHF
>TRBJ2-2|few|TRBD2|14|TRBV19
TGTGCCAGTAAGGGGAGCGGGGACACCGGGGAGCTGTTTTTT
CASKGSGDTGELFF
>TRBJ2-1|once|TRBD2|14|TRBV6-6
TGTGCCAGCAGCACCCTGGGTCGGGGGGGCGAGCAGTTCTTC
CASSTLGRGGEQFF
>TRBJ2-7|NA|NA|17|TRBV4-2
TGTGCCAGCAGCCAAGATGGAGGAGGAAAGGGCTCCTACGAGCAGTACTTC
CASSQDGGGKGSYEQYF
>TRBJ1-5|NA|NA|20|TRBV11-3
TGTGCCAGCAGCTTATCTTTTTTGCTAAGGGAGTTCGGTAACAATCAGCCCCAGCATTTT
CASSLSFLLREFGNNQPQHF
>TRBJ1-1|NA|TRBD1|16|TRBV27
TGTGCCAGCAGTCCGGGGACAGGGGATTGGAACACTGAAGCTTTCTTT
CASSPGTGDWNTEAFF
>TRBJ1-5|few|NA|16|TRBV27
TGTGCCAGCAGTACAGGCAGCGGGGGTACTAATCAGCCCCAGCATTTT
CASSTGSGGTNQPQHF
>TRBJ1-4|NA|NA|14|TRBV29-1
TGCAGCACCCCGAAGGAGGGCGCGACAAAAAAACTGTTTTTT
CSTPKEGATKKLFF
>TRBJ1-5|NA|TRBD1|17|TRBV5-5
TGTGCCAGCAGTTCCGGACAGGGGGAGAAACTAAATCAGCCCCAGCATTTT
CASSSGQGEKLNQPQHF
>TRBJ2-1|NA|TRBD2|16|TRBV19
TGTGCCAGTAGGGCCCCCCTAGCGGGGCGTAACAATGAGCAGTTCTTC
CASRAPLAGRNNEQFF
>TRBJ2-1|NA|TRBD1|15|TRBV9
TGTGCCAGCAGCGTAGAGGGCTTACCAGGGGGTGAGCAGTTCTTC
CASSVEGLPGGEQFF
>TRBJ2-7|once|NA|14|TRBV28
TGTGCCAGCAGCCCCCTTACACCCGACTACGAGCAGTACTTC
CASSPLTPDYEQYF
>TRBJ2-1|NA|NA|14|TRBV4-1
TGCGCCAGCAGCCAGGAGACAGCCTACAATGAGCAGTTCTTC
CASSQETAYNEQFF
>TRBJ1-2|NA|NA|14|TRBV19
TGTGCCAGTAGTCCCGTGGGGTCAGGGTTGGGCTACACCTTC
CASSPVGSGLGYTF
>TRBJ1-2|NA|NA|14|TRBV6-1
TGTGCCAGCAACAAAGGAGAGGAGCACTATGGCTACACCTTC
CASNKGEEHYGYTF
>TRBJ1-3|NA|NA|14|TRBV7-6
TGTGCCAGCAGCTTAACAGGGACCGGAAACACCATATATTTT
CASSLTGTGNTIYF
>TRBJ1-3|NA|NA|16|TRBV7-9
TGTGCCAGCAGCTTAGCGGAGATTGTCTCTGGAAACACCATATATTTT
CASSLAEIVSGNTIYF
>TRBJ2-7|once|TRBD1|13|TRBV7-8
TGTGCCAGCAGCCCGGGACAGATTTACGAGCAGTACTTC
CASSPGQIYEQYF
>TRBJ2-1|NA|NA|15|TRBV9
TGTGCCAGCAGCGTCACCCCCCAACGACTTGGTGAGCAGTTCTTC
CASSVTPQRLGEQFF
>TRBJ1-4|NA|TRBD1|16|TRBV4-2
TGTGCCAGCAGCCAAGCGTCCGGGACAGGGGTCGGAAAACTGTTTTTT
CASSQASGTGVGKLFF
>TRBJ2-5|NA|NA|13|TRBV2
TGTGCCACCCAGAGGTACCCGGGGGAGACCCAGTACTTC
CATQRYPGETQYF
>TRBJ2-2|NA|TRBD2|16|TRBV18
TGTGCCAGCTCGCTGACTAGCGGGGTGAACACCGGGGAGCTGTTTTTT
CASSLTSGVNTGELFF
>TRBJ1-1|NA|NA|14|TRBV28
TGTGCCAGCAGTTTGCCCACCGCGACAGTAGAAGCTTTCTTT
CASSLPTATVEAFF
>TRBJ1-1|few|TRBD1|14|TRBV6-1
TGTGCCAGCAGTAACGGACAGGGGGCAGGAGGAGCTTTCTTT
CASSNGQGAGGAFF
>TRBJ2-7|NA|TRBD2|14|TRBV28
TGTGCCAGCAGTCTGCGGGGGTGGAAGAACGAGCAGTACTTC
CASSLRGWKNEQYF
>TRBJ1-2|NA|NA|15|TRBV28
TGTGCCAGCAGTGCCTTTTGGGCGGGGGGTTCACGCTACACCTTC
CASSAFWAGGSRYTF
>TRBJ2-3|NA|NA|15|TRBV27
TGTGCCAGCAGCCACGGGACTCGCGGGGCAGATACGCAGTATTTT
CASSHGTRGADTQYF
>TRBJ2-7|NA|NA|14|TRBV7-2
TGTGCCAGCAGCTTATTGGACTATGCCTACGAGCAGTACTTC
CASSLLDYAYEQYF
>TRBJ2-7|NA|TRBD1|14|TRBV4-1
TGCGCCAGCAGCCAGTCGGGACAGGGGGCGCCGGTGGACTTC
CASSQSGQGAPVDF
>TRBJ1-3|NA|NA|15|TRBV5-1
TGCGCCAGCAGCCCGGACTTCCTATCTGGAAACACCATATATTTT
CASSPDFLSGNTIYF
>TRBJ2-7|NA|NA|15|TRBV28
TGTGCCAGCAGTTTAGTTGTAGGGAGCTCCTACGAGCAGTACTTC
CASSLVVGSSYEQYF
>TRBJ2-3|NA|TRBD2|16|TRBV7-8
TGTGCCAGCAGCCAGGGACTAGCGGGGGCTTCAGATACGCAGTATTTT
CASSQGLAGASDTQYF
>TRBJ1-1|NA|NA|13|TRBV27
TGTGCCAGCAGTGTATACTTGAGCACTGAAGCTTTCTTT
CASSVYLSTEAFF
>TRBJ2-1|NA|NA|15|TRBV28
TGTGCCAGCAGTCTCGTGGGGAGCCGGTACAATGAGCAGTTCTTC
CASSLVGSRYNEQFF
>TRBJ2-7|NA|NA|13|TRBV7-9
TGTGCCAGCAGCTCACCCGGGATCTACGAGCAGTACTTC
CASSSPGIYEQYF
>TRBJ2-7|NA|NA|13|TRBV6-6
TGTGCCAGCATAACAGGATTGGGCTACGAGCAGTACTTC
CASITGLGYEQYF
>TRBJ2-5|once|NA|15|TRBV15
TGTGCCACCAGCAGAGATTTTTGGACAGCAGAGACCCAGTACTTC
CATSRDFWTAETQYF
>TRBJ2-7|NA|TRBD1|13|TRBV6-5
TGTGCCAGCAGCATGGACAGGGGCGACGAGCAGTACTTC
CASSMDRGDEQYF
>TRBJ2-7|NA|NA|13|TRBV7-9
TGTGCCAGCAGCCCGCGACAGGTCTACGAGCAGTACTTC
CASSPRQVYEQYF
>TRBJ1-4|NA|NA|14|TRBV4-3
TGCGCCAGCAGCCAAGAAATTACTTATGAAAAACTGTTTTTT
CASSQEITYEKLFF
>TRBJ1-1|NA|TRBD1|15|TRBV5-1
TGCGCCAGCAGCACCTCGGACAGGGGAAACACTGAAGCTTTCTTT
CASSTSDRGNTEAFF
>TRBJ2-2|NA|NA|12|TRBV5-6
TGTGCCAGCAGCCTAGGGGCCGGGGAGCTGTTTTTT
CASSLGAGELFF
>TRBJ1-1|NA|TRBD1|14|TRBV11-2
TGTGCCAGCAGCAAAGGACAGGGGTTCGCCGGAGCTTTCTTT
CASSKGQGFAGAFF
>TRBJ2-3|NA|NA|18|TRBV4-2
TGTGCCAGCAGCCAAGATCTGGGGGGGGGCTTTCAGGCTGATACGCAGTATTTT
CASSQDLGGGFQADTQYF